A selection of T cell receptor beta chains follows, all from one sample in a study of radiation and T cells in renal cell carcinoma. Assay used: immunoSEQ multiplex PCR; TCRdb lists only in-frame clones, some missing. This sample has roughly 58,000 clones; 60% to 85% occur once, and the top ten carry less than 8%. Sequenced material: blood, taken from a patient whose treatment included radiotherapy and nephrectomy. The receptors here all came from a man in his sixties with renal cell carcinoma. Each CDR3 is given with its conserved first and last residue. Fields, in order: J gene, D gene, clone size, V gene, CDR3 protein, CDR3 DNA. The D gene is left open where the match is weak. Clone size is given for some rows only: seen once, a few or many times, or a class if the clone is expanded.

TRBJ2-1,TRBD2,-,TRBV10-1,CASSEAGVSNEQFF,TGCGCCAGCAGTGAAGCGGGAGTGAGCAATGAGCAGTTCTTC
TRBJ2-2,-,-,TRBV2,CASGGGRTGELFF,TGTGCCAGTGGCGGGGGCAGGACCGGGGAGCTGTTTTTT
TRBJ2-4,-,-,TRBV10-1,CASSESNLAKNIQYF,TGCGCCAGCAGTGAGTCGAATCTAGCCAAAAACATTCAGTACTTC
TRBJ2-5,-,few,TRBV14,CASSQDRRGHQETQYF,TGTGCCAGCAGCCAAGATCGACGGGGGCACCAAGAGACCCAGTACTTC
TRBJ1-2,-,-,TRBV7-9,CASSLGTEYGYTF,TGTGCCAGCAGCTTAGGGACGGAGTATGGCTACACCTTC
TRBJ2-7,-,-,TRBV18,CASSPGPDREQYF,TGTGCCAGCTCACCAGGACCAGATCGGGAGCAGTACTTC
TRBJ1-1,-,-,TRBV6-5,CASSSVAGNTEAFF,TGTGCCAGCAGTTCTGTGGCGGGGAACACTGAAGCTTTCTTT
TRBJ2-2,TRBD1,-,TRBV7-6,CASSFIQGTGELFF,TGTGCCAGCAGCTTTATACAGGGGACCGGGGAGCTGTTTTTT
TRBJ2-7,TRBD1,once,TRBV5-6,CASSDPGQGTYEQYF,TGTGCCAGCAGCGACCCGGGACAGGGAACCTACGAGCAGTACTTC
TRBJ1-5,-,-,TRBV6-1,CASSEFPGQPQHF,TGTGCCAGCAGTGAATTCCCAGGACAGCCCCAGCATTTT
TRBJ1-4,-,once,TRBV19,CASSHREEKLFF,TGTGCCAGTAGTCACAGGGAGGAAAAACTGTTTTTT
TRBJ2-5,-,-,TRBV11-3,CASSPNGLSGETQYF,TGTGCCAGCAGCCCTAACGGGCTATCGGGGGAGACCCAGTACTTC
TRBJ2-3,-,-,TRBV7-2,CASSSWLGDTQYF,TGTGCCAGCAGCTCCTGGCTCGGGGATACGCAGTATTTT
TRBJ1-2,-,-,TRBV7-9,CASSLISNPNYGYTF,TGTGCCAGCAGCTTAATTAGCAATCCTAACTATGGCTACACCTTC
TRBJ2-3,-,-,TRBV7-2,CASSLAGGRADTQYF,TGTGCCAGCAGCTTAGCAGGGGGAAGGGCAGATACGCAGTATTTT
TRBJ2-4,TRBD2,-,TRBV7-9,CASSFQAGGNIQYF,TGTGCCAGCAGCTTCCAAGCGGGGGGAAACATTCAGTACTTC
TRBJ2-7,-,-,TRBV18,CASSPRSVSEQYF,TGTGCCAGCTCACCACGTAGTGTTTCCGAGCAGTACTTC
TRBJ2-1,-,-,TRBV12-5,CASGLGRTNNEQFF,TGTGCTAGTGGTTTGGGTAGGACTAACAATGAGCAGTTCTTC
TRBJ1-2,TRBD1,-,TRBV6-1,CASSPDRANYGYTF,TGTGCCAGCAGCCCGGACAGGGCTAACTATGGCTACACCTTC
TRBJ2-3,-,-,TRBV7-2,CASSSPPGESHTQYF,TGTGCCAGCAGCTCCCCCCCGGGGGAGTCCCATACGCAGTATTTT
TRBJ1-5,TRBD1,-,TRBV19,CASSIPGQGPNQPQHF,TGTGCCAGTAGTATCCCGGGACAGGGCCCTAATCAGCCCCAGCATTTT
TRBJ2-3,-,-,TRBV4-3,CASSQEFTLDTQYF,TGCGCCAGCAGCCAAGAGTTTACGTTAGATACGCAGTATTTT
TRBJ2-3,TRBD2,-,TRBV6-5,CASRTSGSTDTQYF,TGTGCCAGCCGGACTAGCGGGAGCACAGATACGCAGTATTTT
TRBJ2-1,-,once,TRBV9,CASSGRGEGYNEQFF,TGTGCCAGCAGCGGACGAGGAGAGGGGTACAATGAGCAGTTCTTC
TRBJ1-2,-,-,TRBV7-2,CASSIRGAGEFAGYTF,TGTGCCAGCAGCATCCGGGGAGCGGGGGAATTCGCGGGCTACACCTTC
TRBJ2-5,-,-,TRBV5-1,CASSLGTSGQETQYF,TGCGCCAGCAGCTTGGGTACCTCCGGACAAGAGACCCAGTACTTC
TRBJ2-3,-,-,TRBV19,CASSISQTETDTQYF,TGTGCCAGTAGTATCTCTCAGACGGAAACAGATACGCAGTATTTT
TRBJ2-3,-,-,TRBV30,CAWDLLNTQYF,TGTGCCTGGGACCTTCTGAATACGCAGTATTTT
TRBJ2-7,-,-,TRBV2,CASSEGQIYEQYF,TGTGCCAGCAGTGAAGGGCAGATCTACGAGCAGTACTTC
TRBJ1-5,TRBD1,-,TRBV5-1,CASSLVTGGDQPQHF,TGCGCCAGCAGCTTGGTCACAGGGGGCGACCAGCCCCAGCATTTT
TRBJ1-2,TRBD1,-,TRBV4-3,CASSQVTGGVDGYTF,TGCGCCAGCAGCCAAGTAACAGGGGGCGTCGATGGCTACACCTTC
TRBJ2-7,TRBD2,-,TRBV11-3,CASSSTGTSAEQYF,TGTGCCAGCAGCTCAACCGGGACTAGCGCCGAGCAGTACTTC
TRBJ1-4,-,-,TRBV4-2,CASSPEGSNSEKLFF,TGTGCCAGCAGCCCTGAGGGGTCAAATTCCGAAAAACTGTTTTTT